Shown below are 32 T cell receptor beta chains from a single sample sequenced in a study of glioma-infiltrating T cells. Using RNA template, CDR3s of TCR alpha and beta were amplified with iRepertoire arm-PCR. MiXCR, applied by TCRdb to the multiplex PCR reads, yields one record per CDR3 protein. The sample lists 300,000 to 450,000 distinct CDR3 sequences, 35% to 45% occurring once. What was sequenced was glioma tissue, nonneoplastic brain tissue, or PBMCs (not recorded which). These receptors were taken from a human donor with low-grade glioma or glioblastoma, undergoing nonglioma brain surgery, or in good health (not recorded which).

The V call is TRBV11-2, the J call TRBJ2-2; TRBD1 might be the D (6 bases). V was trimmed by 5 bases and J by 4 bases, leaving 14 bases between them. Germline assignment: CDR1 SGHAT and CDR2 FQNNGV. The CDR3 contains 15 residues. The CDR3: CASSSRDIPTGELFF. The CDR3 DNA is TGTGCCAGCAGCAGCCGGGACATCCCCACCGGGGAGCTGTTTTTT. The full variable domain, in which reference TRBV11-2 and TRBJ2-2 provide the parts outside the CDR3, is EAGVAQSPRYKIIEKRQSVAFWCNPISGHATLYWYQQILGQGPKLLIQFQNNGVVDDSQLPKDRFSAERLKGVDSTLKIQPAKLEDSAVYLCASSSRDIPTGELFFGEGSRLTVL.

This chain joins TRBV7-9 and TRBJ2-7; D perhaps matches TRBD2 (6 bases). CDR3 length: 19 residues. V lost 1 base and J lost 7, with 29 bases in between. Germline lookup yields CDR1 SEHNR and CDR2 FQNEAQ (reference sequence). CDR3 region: CASSLGPPKVAAFLYEQYF. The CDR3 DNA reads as TGTGCCAGCAGCTTAGGCCCCCCCAAGGTAGCGGCATTTTTGTATGAGCAGTACTTC.

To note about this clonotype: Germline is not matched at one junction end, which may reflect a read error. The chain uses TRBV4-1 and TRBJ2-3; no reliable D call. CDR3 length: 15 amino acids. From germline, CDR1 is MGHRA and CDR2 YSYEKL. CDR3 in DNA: TGCGCCAGAAGCCAAGGGATTCCTAGCACAGATACGCAGTATTTT. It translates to CARSQGIPSTDTQYF.

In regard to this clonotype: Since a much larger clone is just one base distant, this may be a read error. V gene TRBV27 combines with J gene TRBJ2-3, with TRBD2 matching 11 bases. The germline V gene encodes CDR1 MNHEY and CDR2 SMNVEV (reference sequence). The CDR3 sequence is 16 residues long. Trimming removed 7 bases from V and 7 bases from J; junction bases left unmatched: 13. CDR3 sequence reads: CASKNLAGGGANTQYF. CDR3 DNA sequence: TGTGCCAGCAAAAATCTAGCGGGAGGTGGTGCAAATACGCAGTATTTT.

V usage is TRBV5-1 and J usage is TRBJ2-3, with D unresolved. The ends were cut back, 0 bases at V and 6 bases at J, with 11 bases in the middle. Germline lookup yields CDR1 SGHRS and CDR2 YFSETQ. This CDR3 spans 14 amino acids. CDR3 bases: TGCGCCAGCAGCTTGGGCCAGGTGGATGATACGCAGTATTTT. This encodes CASSLGQVDDTQYF.

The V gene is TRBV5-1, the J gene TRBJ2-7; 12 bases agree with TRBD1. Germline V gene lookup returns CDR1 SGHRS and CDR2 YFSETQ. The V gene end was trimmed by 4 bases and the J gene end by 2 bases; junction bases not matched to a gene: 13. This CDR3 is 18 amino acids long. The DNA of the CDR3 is TGCGCCAGCAGCCTGGATCCGGGACAGGGGGCCATTACCTACGAGCAGTACTTC. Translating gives CASSLDPGQGAITYEQYF.

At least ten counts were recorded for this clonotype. Written as DNA, the CDR3 is TGTGCCACCAGTGATTACGGGGGGACCGACGACACCTACAATGAGCAGTTCTTC. Translated: CATSDYGGTDDTYNEQFF. V and J are TRBV24-1 and TRBJ2-1; TRBD2 agrees at 7 bases. The germline gives CDR1 KGHDR, CDR2 SFDVKD. The CDR3 length is 18 residues. With 2 bases clipped from V and 2 bases from J, the junction kept 11 bases outside the gene matches.

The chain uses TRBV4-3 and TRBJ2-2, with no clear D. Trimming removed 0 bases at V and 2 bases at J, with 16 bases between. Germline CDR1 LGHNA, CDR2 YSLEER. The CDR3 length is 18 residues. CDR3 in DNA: TGCGCCAGCAGCCAAGAGGTCGCTGCCATCATCAACACCGGGGAGCTGTTTTTT. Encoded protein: CASSQEVAAIINTGELFF.

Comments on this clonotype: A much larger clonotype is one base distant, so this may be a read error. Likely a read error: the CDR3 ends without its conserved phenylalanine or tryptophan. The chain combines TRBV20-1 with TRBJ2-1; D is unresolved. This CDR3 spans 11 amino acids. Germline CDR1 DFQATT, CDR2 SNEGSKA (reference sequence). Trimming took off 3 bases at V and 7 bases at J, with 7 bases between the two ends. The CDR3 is CSASRWNEQFS. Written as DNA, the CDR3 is TGCAGTGCTAGTCGGTGGAATGAGCAGTTCTCC.

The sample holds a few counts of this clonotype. The CDR3 coding sequence is TGTGCCAGCAGCCCCCGCAGGGTGAACACCGGGGAGCTGTTTTTT. Translated: CASSPRRVNTGELFF. The chain couples TRBV7-2 to TRBJ2-2; D might be TRBD1 (5 bases). Germline V gene sequence: CDR1 SGHTA, CDR2 FQGNSA. The CDR3 is 15 residues long. The V end lost 5 bases, the J end lost 1 base, and 11 bases lay between the germline ends.

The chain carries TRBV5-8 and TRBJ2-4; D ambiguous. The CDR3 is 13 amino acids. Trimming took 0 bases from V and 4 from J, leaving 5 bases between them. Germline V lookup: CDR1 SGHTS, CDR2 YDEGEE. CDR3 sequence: CASSLGLKNIQYF. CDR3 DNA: TGTGCCAGCAGCTTGGGCCTGAAAAACATTCAGTACTTC.

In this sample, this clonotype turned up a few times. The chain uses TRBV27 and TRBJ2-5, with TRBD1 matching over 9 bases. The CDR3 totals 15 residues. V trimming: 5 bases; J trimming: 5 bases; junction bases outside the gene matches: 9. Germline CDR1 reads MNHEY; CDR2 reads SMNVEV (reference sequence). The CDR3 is CASSTSTGGGETQYF. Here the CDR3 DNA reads TGTGCCAGCAGTACCTCGACAGGGGGAGGCGAGACCCAGTACTTC.

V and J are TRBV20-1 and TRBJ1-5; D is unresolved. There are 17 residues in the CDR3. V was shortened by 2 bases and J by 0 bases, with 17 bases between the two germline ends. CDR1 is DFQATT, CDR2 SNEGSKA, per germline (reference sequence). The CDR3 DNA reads TGCAGTGCTAGACGTCTAAGTGGCGTATATAGCAATCAGCCCCAGCATTTT. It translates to CSARRLSGVYSNQPQHF.

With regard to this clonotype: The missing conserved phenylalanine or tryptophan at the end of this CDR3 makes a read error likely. In DNA, the CDR3 is TGTGCCAGCGGTTTATTGTCAGGAGGCTCCTACAATGAGCAGTTCCTC. Translated: CASGLLSGGSYNEQFL. V gene TRBV28 combines with J gene TRBJ2-1, with TRBD2 as a possible D gene (5 bases). CDR3 size: 16 residues. Germline lookup yields CDR1 MDHEN and CDR2 SYDVKM.

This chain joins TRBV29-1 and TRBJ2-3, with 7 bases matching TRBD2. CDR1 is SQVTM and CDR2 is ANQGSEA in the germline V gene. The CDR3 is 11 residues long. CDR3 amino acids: CSAGREDTQYF. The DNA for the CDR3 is TGCAGTGCGGGGAGGGAGGATACGCAGTATTTT.

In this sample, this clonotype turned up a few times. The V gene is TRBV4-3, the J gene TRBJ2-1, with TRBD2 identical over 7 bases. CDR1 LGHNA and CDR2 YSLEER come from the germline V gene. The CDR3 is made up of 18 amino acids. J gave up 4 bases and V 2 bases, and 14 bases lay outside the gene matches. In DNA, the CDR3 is TGCGCCAGCAGCCAAACTAGTGGGAGGGGCCTCCGTTACAATGAGCAGTTCTTC. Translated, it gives CASSQTSGRGLRYNEQFF.

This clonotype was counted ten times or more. This chain's CDR3 is CASRGTGDNYGYTF. The CDR3 DNA is TGTGCCAGCAGAGGGACAGGGGATAACTATGGCTACACCTTC. This sequence joins TRBV27 and TRBJ1-2; 10 nucleotides agree with TRBD1. The CDR3 has 14 residues. The V and J ends lost 6 bases and 1 base, in that order; junction bases with no gene match: 2. Looked up from germline, CDR1 is MNHEY and CDR2 is SMNVEV (reference sequence).

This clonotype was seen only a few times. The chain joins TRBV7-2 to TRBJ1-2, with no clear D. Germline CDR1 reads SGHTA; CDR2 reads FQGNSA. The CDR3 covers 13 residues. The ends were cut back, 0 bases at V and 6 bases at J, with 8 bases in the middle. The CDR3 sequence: CASSLAREDGYTF. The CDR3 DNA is TGTGCCAGCAGCTTAGCCAGAGAGGATGGCTACACCTTC.

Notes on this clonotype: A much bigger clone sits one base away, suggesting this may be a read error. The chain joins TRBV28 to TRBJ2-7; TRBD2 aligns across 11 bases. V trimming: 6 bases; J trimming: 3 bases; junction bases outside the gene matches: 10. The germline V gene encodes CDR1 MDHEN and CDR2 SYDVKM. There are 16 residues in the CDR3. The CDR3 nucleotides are TGTGCCAGCAGCTCCACAGCTGGACTAGCGGGCTACGAGCAGTACTTC. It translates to CASSSTAGLAGYEQYF.

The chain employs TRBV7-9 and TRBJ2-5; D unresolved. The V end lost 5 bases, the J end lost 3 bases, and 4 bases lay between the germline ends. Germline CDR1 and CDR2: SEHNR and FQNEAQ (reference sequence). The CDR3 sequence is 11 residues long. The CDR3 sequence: CASSAKETQYF. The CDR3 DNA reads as TGTGCCAGCAGCGCCAAAGAGACCCAGTACTTC.

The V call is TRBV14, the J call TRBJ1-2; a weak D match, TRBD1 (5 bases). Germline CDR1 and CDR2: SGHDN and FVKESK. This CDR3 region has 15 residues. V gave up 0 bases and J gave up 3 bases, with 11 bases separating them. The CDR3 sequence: CASSQEAGTDYGYTF. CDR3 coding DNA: TGTGCCAGCAGCCAAGAAGCAGGGACGGACTATGGCTACACCTTC.

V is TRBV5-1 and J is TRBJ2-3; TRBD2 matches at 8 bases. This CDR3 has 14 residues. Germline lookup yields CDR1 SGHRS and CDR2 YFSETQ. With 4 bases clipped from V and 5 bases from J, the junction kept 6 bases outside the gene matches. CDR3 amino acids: CASSPGLAVDTQYF. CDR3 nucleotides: TGCGCCAGCAGCCCCGGACTAGCAGTAGATACGCAGTATTTT.

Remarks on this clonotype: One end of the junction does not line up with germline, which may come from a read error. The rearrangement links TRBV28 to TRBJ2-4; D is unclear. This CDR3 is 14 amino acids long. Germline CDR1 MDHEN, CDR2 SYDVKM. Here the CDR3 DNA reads TGCGCCAGCAGTCCCCGGATCTCCAAAAACATTCAGTACTTC. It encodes CASSPRISKNIQYF.

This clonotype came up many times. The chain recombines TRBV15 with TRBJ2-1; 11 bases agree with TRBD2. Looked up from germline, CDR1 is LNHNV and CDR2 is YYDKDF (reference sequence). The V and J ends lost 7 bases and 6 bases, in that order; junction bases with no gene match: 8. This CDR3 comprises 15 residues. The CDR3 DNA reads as TGTGCCACCACCTCGGGACTAGCGGTAGGCAATGAGCAGTTCTTC. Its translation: CATTSGLAVGNEQFF.

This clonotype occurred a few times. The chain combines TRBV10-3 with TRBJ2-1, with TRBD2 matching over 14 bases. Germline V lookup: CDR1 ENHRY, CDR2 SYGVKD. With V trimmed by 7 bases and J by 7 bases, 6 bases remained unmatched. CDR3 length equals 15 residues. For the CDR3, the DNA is TGTGCCATCAAGGGGACTAGCGGGAGCTGGAATGAGCAGTTCTTC. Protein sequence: CAIKGTSGSWNEQFF.

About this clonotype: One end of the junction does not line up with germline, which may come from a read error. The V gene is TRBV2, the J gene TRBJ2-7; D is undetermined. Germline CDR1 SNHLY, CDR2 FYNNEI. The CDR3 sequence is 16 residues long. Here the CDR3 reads CASSSKTGLPHYEQYF. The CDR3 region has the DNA TGCGCCAGCAGCTCCAAAACCGGGTTACCGCACTACGAGCAGTACTTC.

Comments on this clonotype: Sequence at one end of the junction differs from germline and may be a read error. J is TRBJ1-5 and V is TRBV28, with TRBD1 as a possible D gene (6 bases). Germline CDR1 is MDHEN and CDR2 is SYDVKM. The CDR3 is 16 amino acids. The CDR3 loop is CASSFLRGDGNPPQHF. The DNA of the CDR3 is TGTGCCAGCAGTTTCCTTAGGGGGGATGGCAATCCGCCCCAGCATTTT.

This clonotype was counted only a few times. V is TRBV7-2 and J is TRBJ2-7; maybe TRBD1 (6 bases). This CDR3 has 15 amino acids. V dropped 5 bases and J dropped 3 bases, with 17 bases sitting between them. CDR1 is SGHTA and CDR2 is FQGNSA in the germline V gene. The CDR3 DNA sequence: TGTGCCAGCAGCCAAGACCGGACAGAGGTCTACGAGCAGTACTTC. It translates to CASSQDRTEVYEQYF.

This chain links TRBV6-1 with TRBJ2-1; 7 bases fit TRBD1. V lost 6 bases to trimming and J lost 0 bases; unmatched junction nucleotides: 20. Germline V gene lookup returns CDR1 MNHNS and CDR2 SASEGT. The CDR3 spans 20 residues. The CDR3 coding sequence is TGTGCCAGCAGGGGGACAGTGGGCCGTTCTTGGCGCTCCTCCTACAATGAGCAGTTCTTC. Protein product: CASRGTVGRSWRSSYNEQFF.

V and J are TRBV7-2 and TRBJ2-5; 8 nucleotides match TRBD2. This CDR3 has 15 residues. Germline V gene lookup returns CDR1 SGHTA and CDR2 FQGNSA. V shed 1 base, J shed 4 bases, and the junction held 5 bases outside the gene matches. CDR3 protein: CASSLGWLAGETQYF. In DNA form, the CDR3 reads TGTGCCAGCAGCTTAGGGTGGCTAGCGGGAGAGACCCAGTACTTC.

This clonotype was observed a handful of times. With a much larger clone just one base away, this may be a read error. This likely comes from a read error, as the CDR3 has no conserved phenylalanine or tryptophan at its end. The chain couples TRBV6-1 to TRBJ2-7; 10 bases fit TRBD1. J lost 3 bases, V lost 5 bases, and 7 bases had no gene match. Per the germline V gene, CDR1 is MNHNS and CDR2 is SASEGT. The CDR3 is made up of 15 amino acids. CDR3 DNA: TGTGCCAGCAGTCAGGGGACAGGGGACCACTACGAGCAGTACCTC. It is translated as CASSQGTGDHYEQYL.

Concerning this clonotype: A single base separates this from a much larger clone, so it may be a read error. The CDR3 DNA reads as TGTGCCAGCACCCAGGGGTTTCGGTATAAGCAGTTCTTC. Amino acid sequence: CASTQGFRYKQFF. The chain is built from TRBV27 and TRBJ2-1, with D perhaps TRBD1 (6 bases). The CDR3 sequence is 13 residues long. CDR1 is MNHEY and CDR2 is SMNVEV in the germline V gene (reference sequence). V was pared by 7 bases and J by 11 bases, with 18 bases between.